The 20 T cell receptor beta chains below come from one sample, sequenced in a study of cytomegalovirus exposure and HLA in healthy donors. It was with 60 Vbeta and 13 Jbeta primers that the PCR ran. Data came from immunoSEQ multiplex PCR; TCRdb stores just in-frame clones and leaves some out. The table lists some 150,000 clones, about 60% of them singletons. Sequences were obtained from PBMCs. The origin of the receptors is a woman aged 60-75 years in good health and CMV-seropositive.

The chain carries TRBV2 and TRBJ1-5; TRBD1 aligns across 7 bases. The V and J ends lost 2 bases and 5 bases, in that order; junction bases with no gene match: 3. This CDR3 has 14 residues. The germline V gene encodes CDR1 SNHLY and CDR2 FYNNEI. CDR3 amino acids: CASSEQGGDQPQHF. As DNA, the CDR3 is TGTGCCAGCAGTGAACAGGGGGGAGATCAGCCCCAGCATTTT. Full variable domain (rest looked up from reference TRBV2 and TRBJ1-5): EPEVTQTPSHQVTQMGQEVILRCVPISNHLYFYWYRQILGQKVEFLVSFYNNEISEKSEIFDDQFSVERPDGSNFTLKIRSTKLEDSAMYFCASSEQGGDQPQHFGDGTRLSIL.

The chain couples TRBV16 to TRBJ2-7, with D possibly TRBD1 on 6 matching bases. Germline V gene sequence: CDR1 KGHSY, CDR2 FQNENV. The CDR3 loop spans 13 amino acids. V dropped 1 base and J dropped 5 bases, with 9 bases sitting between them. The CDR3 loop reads CASSQLRGNEQYF. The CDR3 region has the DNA TGTGCCAGCAGCCAATTAAGGGGGAACGAGCAGTACTTC.

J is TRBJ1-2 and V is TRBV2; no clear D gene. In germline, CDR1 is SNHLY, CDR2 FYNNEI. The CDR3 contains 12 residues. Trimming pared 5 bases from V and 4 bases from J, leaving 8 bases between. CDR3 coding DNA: TGTGCCAGCAGTACAAGTGCCTATGGCTACACCTTC. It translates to CASSTSAYGYTF.

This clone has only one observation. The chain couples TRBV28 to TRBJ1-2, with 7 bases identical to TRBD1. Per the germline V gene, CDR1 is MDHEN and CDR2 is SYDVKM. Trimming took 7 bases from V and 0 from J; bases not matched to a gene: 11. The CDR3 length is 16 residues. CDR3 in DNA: TGTGCCAGCAATTACCCCAGGACAGGTTCTAACTATGGCTACACCTTC. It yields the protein CASNYPRTGSNYGYTF.

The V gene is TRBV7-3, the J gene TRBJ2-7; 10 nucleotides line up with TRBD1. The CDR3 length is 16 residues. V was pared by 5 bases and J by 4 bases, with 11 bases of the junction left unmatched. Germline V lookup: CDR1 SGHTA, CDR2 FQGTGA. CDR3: CASSPRGTGDSYEQYF. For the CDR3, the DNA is TGTGCCAGCAGCCCCCGGGGGACAGGGGATTCATACGAGCAGTACTTC. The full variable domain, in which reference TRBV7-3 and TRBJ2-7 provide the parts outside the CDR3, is GAGVSQTPSNKVTEKGKYVELRCDPISGHTALYWYRQSLGQGPEFLIYFQGTGAADDSGLPNDRFFAVRPEGSVSTLKIQRTERGDSAVYLCASSPRGTGDSYEQYFGPGTRLTVT.

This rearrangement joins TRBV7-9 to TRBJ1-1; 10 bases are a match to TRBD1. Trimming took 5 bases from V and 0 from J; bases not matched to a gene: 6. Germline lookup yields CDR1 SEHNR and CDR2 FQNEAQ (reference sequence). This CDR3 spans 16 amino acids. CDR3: CASSAKGQGMNTEAFF. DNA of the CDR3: TGTGCCAGCAGCGCAAAGGGACAGGGGATGAACACTGAAGCTTTCTTT.

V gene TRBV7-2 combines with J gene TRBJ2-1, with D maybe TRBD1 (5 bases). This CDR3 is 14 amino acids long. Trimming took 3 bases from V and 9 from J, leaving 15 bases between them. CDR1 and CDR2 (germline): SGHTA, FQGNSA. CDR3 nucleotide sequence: TGTGCCAGCAGCTTTTCCCGCCCCCAGGGTGAGCAGTTCTTC. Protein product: CASSFSRPQGEQFF. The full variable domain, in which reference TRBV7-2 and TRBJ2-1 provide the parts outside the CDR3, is GAGVSQSPSNKVTEKGKDVELRCDPISGHTALYWYRQSLGQGLEFLIYFQGNSAPDKSGLPSDRFSAERTGGSVSTLTIQRTQQEDSAVYLCASSFSRPQGEQFFGPGTRLTVL.

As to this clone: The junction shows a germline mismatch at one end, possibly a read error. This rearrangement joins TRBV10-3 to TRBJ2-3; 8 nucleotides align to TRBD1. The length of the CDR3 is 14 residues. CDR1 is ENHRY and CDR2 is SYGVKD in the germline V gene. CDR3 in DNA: TGTGCCATCAGTGGACAGGGGAGCACAAATACGCAGTATTTT. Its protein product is CAISGQGSTNTQYF.

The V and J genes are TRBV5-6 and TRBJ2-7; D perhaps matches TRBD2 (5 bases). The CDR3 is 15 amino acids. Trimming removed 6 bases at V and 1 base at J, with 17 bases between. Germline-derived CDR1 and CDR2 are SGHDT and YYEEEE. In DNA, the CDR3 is TGTGCCAGCACCGATGGTGGGAGAAGATCCTACGAGCAGTACTTC. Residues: CASTDGGRRSYEQYF.

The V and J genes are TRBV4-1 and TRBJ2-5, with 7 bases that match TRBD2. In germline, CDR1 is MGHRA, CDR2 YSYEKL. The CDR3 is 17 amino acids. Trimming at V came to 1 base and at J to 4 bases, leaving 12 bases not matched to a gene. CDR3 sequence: CASSQALVAGVLETQYF. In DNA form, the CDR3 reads TGCGCCAGCAGCCAAGCCCTAGTGGCGGGAGTTTTAGAGACCCAGTACTTC.

As DNA, the CDR3 is TGTGCCAGCAGCTTGGACGTGGCTAGCCAGAACACCGGGGAGCTGTTTTTT. Its protein is CASSLDVASQNTGELFF. V is TRBV5-4 and J is TRBJ2-2; TRBD2 is a possible D gene (5 bases). Germline V gene data show CDR1 as SGHNT and CDR2 as YYREEE (reference sequence). The germline V and J ends were trimmed by 0 bases and 1 base, with 13 bases remaining between them. CDR3 length equals 17 residues.

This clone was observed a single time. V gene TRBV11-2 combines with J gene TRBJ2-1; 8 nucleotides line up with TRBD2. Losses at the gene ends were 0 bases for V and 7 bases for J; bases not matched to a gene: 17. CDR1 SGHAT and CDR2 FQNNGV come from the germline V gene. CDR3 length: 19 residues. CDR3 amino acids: CASSLDPPGVAGLWNEQFF. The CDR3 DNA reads TGTGCCAGCAGCTTAGACCCACCAGGGGTAGCGGGACTATGGAATGAGCAGTTCTTC.

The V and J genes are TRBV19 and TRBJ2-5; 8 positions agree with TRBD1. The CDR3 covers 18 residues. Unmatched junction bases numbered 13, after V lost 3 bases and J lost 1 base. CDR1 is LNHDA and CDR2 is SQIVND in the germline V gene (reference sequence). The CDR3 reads CASSMGRGPAGLQETQYF. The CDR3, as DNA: TGTGCCAGTAGTATGGGCAGGGGGCCGGCGGGACTCCAAGAGACCCAGTACTTC.

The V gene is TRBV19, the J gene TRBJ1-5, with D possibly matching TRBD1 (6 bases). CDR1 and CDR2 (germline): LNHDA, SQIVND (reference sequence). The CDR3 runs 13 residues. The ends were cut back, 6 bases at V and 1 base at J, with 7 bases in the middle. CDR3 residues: CASRDRSNQPQHF. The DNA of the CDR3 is TGTGCCAGTAGGGACAGAAGCAATCAGCCCCAGCATTTT.

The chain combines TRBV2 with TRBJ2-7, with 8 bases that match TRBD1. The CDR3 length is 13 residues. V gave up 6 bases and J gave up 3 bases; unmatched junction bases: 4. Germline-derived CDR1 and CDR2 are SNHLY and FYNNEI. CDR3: CASRRDRNYEQYF. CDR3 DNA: TGTGCCAGCAGAAGGGACAGGAACTACGAGCAGTACTTC. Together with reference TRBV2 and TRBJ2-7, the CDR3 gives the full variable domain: EPEVTQTPSHQVTQMGQEVILRCVPISNHLYFYWYRQILGQKVEFLVSFYNNEISEKSEIFDDQFSVERPDGSNFTLKIRSTKLEDSAMYFCASRRDRNYEQYFGPGTRLTVT.

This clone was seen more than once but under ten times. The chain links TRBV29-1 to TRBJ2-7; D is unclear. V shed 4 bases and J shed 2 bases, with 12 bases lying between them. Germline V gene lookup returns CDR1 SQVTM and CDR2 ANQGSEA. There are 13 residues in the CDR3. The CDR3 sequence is CSVARLETYEQYF. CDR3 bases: TGCAGCGTTGCTCGACTCGAGACCTACGAGCAGTACTTC.

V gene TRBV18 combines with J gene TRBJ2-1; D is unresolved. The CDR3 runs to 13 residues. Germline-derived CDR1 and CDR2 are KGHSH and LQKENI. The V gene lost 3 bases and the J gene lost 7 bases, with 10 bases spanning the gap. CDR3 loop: CASSPLDGNEQFF. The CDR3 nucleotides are TGTGCCAGCTCACCCCTAGACGGGAATGAGCAGTTCTTC.

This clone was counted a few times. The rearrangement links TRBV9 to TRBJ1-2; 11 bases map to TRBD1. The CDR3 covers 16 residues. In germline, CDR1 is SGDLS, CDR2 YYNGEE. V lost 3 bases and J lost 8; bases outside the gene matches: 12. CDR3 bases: TGTGCCAGCAGCGCCCAGGGGACAGGGGGACTGGAAGGCTACACCTTC. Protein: CASSAQGTGGLEGYTF.

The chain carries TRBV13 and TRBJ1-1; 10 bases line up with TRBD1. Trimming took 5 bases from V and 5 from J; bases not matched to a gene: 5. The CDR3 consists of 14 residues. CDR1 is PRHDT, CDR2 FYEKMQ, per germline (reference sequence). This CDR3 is CASSPQDRGTEAFF. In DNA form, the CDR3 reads TGTGCCAGCAGCCCCCAGGACAGGGGGACTGAAGCTTTCTTT.

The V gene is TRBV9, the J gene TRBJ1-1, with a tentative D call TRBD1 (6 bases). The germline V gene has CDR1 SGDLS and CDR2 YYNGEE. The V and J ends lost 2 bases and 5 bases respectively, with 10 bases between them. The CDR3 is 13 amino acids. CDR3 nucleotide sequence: TGTGCCAGCAGCGTGGGGGGGCAGACTGAAGCTTTCTTT. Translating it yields CASSVGGQTEAFF.